One and the same sample provided the 2 T cell receptor beta chains below, sequenced in a study of cytomegalovirus exposure and HLA in healthy donors. 13 Jbeta primers and 60 Vbeta primers were used for the PCR. Sequencing was performed with immunoSEQ multiplex PCR; in TCRdb, only in-frame clones are kept and a portion is missing. The sample holds 200,000 to 250,000 clones, around 80% seen once. The sample consisted of PBMCs. Source of these receptors: a woman in her forties in good health and CMV-seronegative.

The chain joins TRBV6-6 to TRBJ2-1; TRBD2 agrees at 10 bases. Trimming at V came to 4 bases and at J to 9 bases, leaving 12 bases not matched to a gene. The CDR3 runs 16 residues. Germline CDR1 MNHNY, CDR2 SVGAGI (reference sequence). This CDR3 is CASSSQPSGGIGEQFF. Here the CDR3 DNA reads TGTGCCAGCAGTTCCCAACCTAGCGGGGGAATCGGTGAGCAGTTCTTC.

This clone occurred once. The chain combines TRBV6-5 with TRBJ2-5; D is perhaps TRBD2 (5 bases). CDR1 and CDR2 (germline): MNHEY, SVGAGI. Trimming pared 6 bases from V and 1 base from J, leaving 9 bases between. The CDR3 has 13 amino acids. This chain's CDR3 is CASSRTLQETQYF. The CDR3 bases are TGTGCCAGCAGCCGGACTCTCCAAGAGACCCAGTACTTC.